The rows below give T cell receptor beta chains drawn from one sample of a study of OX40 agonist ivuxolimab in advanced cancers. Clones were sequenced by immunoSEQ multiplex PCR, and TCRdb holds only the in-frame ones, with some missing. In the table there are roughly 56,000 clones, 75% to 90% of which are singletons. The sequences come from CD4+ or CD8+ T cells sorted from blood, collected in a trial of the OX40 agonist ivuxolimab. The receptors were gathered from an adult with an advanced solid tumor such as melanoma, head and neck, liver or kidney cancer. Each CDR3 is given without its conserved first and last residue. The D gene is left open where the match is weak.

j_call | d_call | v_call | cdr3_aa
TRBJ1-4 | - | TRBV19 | ASKRGINEKLF
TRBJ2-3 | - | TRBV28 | ASSFGETDTQY
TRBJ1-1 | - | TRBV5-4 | ASSLDTEAF
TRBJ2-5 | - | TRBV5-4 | ASSSRRGETQY
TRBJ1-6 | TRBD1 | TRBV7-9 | ASSLGSGTGINSPLH
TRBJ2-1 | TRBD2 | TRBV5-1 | ASSSGTSGSDEQF
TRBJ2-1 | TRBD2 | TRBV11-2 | ASSLTPAGGLFNNEQF
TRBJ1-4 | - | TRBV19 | ASSLAGLNEKLF
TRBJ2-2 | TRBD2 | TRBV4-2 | ASSRGLAGGPGTGELF
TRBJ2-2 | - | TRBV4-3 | ASSQESLAGSLWLLNTGELF
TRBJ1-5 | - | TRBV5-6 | ASSLSGDDDNQPQH
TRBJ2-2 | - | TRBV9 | ASSSMRGELF
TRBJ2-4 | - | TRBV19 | ASSEMRGSLAKNIQY
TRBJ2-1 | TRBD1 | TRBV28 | ASRHQGASYNEQF
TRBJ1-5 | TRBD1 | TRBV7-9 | ASSSYRTGGEQPQH
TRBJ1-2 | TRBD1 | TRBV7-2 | ASSLIYRDSKQGSYGYT
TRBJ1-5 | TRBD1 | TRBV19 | ASSIKGQGMDQPQH
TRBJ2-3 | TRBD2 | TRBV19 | ASSPDFTSGFTDTQY
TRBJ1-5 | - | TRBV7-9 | ASSLEDQPQH
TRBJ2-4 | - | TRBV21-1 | ASKEADQH
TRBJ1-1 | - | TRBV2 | ASSDPVITEAL
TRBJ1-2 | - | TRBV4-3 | ASSQDLDWGANYGYT
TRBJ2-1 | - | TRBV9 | ASSIPGDNEQF
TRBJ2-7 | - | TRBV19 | ASSMGGQTYEQY
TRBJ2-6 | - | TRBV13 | ASSPTSGAGANVLT